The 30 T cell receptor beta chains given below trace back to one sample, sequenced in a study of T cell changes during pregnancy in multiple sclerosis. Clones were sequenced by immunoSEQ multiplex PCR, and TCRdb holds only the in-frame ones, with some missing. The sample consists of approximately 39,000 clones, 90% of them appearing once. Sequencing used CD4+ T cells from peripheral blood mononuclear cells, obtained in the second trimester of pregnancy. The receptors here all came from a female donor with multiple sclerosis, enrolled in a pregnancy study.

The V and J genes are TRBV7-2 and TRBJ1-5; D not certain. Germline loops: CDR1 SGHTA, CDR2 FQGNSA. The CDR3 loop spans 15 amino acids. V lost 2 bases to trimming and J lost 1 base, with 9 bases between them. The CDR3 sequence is CASSLTLPSNQPQHF. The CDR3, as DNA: TGTGCCAGCAGCTTAACATTACCGAGCAATCAGCCCCAGCATTTT.

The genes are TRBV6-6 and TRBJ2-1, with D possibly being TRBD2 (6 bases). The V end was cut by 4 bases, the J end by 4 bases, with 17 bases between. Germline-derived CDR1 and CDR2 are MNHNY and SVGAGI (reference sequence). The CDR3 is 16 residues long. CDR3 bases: TGTGCCAGCAGTTGGGAGGAACCGAGTCTTTACAATGAGCAGTTCTTC. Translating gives CASSWEEPSLYNEQFF.

The DNA for the CDR3 is TGTGCCAGCAGCTTAAGCGGACTAGCGGGCTACAATGAGCAGTTCTTC. Translating gives CASSLSGLAGYNEQFF. The chain employs TRBV7-6 and TRBJ2-1, with TRBD2 identical over 11 bases. CDR3 length: 16 residues. With V trimmed by 2 bases and J by 3 bases, 3 bases remained unmatched. CDR1 is SGHVS, CDR2 FNYEAQ, per germline.

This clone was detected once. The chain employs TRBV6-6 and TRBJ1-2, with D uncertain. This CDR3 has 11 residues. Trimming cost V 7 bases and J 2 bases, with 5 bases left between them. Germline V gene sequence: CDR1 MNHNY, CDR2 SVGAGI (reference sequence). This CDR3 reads CASTRNYGYTF. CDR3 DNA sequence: TGTGCCAGCACCAGAAACTATGGCTACACCTTC.

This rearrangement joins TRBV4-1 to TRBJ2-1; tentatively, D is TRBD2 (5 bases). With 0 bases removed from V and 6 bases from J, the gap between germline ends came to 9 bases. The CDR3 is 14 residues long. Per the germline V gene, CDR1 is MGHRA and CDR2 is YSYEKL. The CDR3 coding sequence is TGCGCCAGCAGCCAAGATACAGCGGTCAATGAGCAGTTCTTC. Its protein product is CASSQDTAVNEQFF.

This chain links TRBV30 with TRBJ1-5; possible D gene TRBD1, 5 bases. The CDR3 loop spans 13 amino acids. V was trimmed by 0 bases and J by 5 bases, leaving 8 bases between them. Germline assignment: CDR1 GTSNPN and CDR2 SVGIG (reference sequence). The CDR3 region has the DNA TGTGCCTGGAGTGTACAAGGGGATCAGCCCCAGCATTTT. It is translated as CAWSVQGDQPQHF. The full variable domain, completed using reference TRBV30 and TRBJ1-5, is SQTIHQWPATLVQPVGSPLSLECTVEGTSNPNLYWYRQAAGRGLQLLFYSVGIGQISSEVPQNLSASRPQDRQFILSSKKLLLSDSGFYLCAWSVQGDQPQHFGDGTRLSIL.

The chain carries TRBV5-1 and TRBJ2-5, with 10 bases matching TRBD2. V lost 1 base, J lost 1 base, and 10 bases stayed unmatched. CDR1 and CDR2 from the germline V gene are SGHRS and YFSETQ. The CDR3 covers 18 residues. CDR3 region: CASSLNPSGSGVQETQYF. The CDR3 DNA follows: TGCGCCAGCAGCTTGAATCCTAGCGGGAGCGGGGTCCAAGAGACCCAGTACTTC.

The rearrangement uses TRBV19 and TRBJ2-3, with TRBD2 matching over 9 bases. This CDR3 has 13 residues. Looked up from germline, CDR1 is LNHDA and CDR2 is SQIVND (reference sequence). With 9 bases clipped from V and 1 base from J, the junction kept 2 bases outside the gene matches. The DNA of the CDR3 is TGTGCCAGCCGACTAGCGGGCACAGATACGCAGTATTTT. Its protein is CASRLAGTDTQYF.

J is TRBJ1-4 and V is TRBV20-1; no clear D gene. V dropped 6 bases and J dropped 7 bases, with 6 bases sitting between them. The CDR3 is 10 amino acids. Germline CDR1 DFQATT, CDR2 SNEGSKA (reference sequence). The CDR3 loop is CSASGEKLFF. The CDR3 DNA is TGCAGTGCCTCAGGTGAAAAACTGTTTTTT.

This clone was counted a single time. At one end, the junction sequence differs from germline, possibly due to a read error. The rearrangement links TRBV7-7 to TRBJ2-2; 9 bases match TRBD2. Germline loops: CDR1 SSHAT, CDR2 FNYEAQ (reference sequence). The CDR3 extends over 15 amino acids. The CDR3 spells CASSPRVAGAGELFF. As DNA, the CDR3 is TGTGCTAGCAGCCCGAGGGTAGCGGGAGCCGGGGAGCTGTTTTTT. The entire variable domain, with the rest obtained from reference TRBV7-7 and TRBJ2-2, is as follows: GAGVSQSPRYKVTKRGQDVTLRCDPISSHATLYWYQQALGQGPEFLTYFNYEAQPDKSGLPSDRFSAERPEGSISTLTIQRTEQRDSAMYRCASSPRVAGAGELFFGEGSRLTVL.

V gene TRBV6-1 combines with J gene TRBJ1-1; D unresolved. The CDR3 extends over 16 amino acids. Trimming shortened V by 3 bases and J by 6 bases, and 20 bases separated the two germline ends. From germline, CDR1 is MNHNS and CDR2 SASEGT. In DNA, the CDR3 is TGTGCCAGCAGTGACTTACGAGGGCAGGCGGGCGCTGAAGCTTTCTTT. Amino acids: CASSDLRGQAGAEAFF.

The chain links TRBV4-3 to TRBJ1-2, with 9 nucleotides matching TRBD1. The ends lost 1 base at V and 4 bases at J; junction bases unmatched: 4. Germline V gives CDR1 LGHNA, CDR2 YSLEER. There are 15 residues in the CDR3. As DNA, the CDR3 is TGCGCCAGCAGCCAAGGACAGGGGGGGATCTATGGCTACACCTTC. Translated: CASSQGQGGIYGYTF.

The CDR3 region is CASPKDRGNRETQYF. CDR3 in DNA: TGTGCCAGCCCAAAGGACAGGGGGAATCGGGAGACCCAGTACTTC. The V and J genes are TRBV2 and TRBJ2-5; 10 bases are a match to TRBD1. The V gene's germline CDR1 is SNHLY and CDR2 FYNNEI. The CDR3 sequence is 15 residues long. Trimming at V came to 8 bases and at J to 5 bases, leaving 11 bases not matched to a gene.

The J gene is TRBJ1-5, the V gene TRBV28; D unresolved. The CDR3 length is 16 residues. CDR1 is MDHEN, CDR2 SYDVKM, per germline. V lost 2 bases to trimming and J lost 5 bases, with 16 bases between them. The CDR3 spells CASSLTGPVLYQPQHF. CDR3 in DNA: TGTGCCAGCAGTTTAACTGGGCCGGTGCTCTATCAGCCCCAGCATTTT. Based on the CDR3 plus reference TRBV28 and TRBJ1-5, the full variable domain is DVKVTQSSRYLVKRTGEKVFLECVQDMDHENMFWYRQDPGLGLRLIYFSYDVKMKEKGDIPEGYSVSREKKERFSLILESASTNQTSMYLCASSLTGPVLYQPQHFGDGTRLSIL.

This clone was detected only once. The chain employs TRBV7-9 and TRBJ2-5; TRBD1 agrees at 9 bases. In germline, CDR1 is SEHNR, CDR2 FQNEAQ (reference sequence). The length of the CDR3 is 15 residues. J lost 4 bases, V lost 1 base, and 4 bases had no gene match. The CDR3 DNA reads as TGTGCCAGCAGCTTAGAAGGACAGGGGAGAGAGACCCAGTACTTC. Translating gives CASSLEGQGRETQYF. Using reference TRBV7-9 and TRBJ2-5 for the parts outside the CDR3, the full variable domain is DTGVSQNPRHKITKRGQNVTFRCDPISEHNRLYWYRQTLGQGPEFLTYFQNEAQLEKSRLLSDRFSAERPKGSFSTLEIQRTEQGDSAMYLCASSLEGQGRETQYFGPGTRLLVL.

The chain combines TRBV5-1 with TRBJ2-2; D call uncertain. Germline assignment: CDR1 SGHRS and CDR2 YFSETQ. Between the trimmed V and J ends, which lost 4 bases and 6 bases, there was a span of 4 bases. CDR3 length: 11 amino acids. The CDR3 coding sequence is TGCGCCAGCAGCAGCTCCGGGGAGCTGTTTTTT. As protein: CASSSSGELFF.

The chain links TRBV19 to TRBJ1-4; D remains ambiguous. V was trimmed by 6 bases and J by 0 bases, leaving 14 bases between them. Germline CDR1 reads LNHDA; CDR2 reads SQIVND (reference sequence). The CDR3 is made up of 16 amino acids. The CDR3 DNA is TGTGCCAGTAGCACTCCCTGGAGCCCAACTAATGAAAAACTGTTTTTT. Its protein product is CASSTPWSPTNEKLFF.

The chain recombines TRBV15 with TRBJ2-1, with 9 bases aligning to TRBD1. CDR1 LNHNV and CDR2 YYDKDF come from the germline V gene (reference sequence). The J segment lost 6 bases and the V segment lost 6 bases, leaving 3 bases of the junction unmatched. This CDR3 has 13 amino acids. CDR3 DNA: TGTGCCACCAGGGGGACAGGGACCAATGAGCAGTTCTTC. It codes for CATRGTGTNEQFF.

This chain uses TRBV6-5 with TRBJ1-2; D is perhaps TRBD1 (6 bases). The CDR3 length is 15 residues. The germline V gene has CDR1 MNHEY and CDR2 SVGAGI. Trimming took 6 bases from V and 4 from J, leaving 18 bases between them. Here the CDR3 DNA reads TGTGCCAGCAGCTCCCGCGCGGGGGCGGGCTATGGCTACACCTTC. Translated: CASSSRAGAGYGYTF.

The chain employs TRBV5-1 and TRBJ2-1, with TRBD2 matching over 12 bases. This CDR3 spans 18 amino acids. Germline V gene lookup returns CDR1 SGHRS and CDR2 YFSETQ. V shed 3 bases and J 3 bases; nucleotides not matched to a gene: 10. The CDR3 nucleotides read TGCGCCAGCAGCTCTATGGGACTAGCGGGTCGCGACTACAATGAGCAGTTCTTC. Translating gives CASSSMGLAGRDYNEQFF.

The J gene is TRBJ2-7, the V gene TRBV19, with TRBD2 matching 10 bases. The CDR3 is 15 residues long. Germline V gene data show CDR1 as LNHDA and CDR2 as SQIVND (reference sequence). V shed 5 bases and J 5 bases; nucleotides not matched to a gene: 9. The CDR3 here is CASSLLAGAFDEQYF. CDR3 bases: TGTGCCAGTAGTTTGCTAGCGGGAGCTTTCGACGAGCAGTACTTC.

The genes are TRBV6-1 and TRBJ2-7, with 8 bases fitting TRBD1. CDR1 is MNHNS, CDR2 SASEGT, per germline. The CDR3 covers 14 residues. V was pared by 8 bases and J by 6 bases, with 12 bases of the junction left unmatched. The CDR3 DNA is TGTGCCAGCCGACCGGGACAGGACTCCGCCGAGCAGTACTTC. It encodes CASRPGQDSAEQYF.

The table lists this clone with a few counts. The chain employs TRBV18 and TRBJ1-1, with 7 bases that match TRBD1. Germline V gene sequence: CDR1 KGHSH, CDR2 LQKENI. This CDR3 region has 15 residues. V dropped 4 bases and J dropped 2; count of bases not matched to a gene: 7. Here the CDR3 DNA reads TGTGCCAGCTCACTCCGGACAGGCCGTAACACTGAAGCTTTCTTT. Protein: CASSLRTGRNTEAFF.

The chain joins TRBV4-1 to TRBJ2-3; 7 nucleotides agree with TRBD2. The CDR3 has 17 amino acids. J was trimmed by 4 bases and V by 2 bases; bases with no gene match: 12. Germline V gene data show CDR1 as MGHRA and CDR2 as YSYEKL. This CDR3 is CASSQSIFQGGADTQYF. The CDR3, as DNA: TGCGCCAGCAGCCAATCGATATTCCAGGGAGGGGCAGATACGCAGTATTTT.

The CDR3, as DNA: TGTGCCACCAGCAGAGACAGGGGGACCCCCAATGAGCAGTTCTTC. It specifies CATSRDRGTPNEQFF. The chain combines TRBV15 with TRBJ2-1; 7 nucleotides align to TRBD1. The CDR3 is 15 amino acids. Germline CDR1 LNHNV, CDR2 YYDKDF (reference sequence). V lost 0 bases, J lost 6 bases, and 5 bases stayed unmatched.

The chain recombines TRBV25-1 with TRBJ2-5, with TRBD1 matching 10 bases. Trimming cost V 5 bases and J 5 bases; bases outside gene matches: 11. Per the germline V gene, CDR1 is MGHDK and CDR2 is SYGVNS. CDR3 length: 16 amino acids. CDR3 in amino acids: CASSLWDRGELETQYF. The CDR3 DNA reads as TGTGCCAGCAGTTTATGGGACAGGGGAGAGTTGGAGACCCAGTACTTC.

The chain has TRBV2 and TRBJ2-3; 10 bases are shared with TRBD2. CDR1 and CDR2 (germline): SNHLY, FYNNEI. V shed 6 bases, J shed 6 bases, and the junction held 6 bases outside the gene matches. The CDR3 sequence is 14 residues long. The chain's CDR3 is CASRKREGGDTQYF. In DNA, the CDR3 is TGTGCCAGCAGGAAGCGGGAGGGGGGCGATACGCAGTATTTT.

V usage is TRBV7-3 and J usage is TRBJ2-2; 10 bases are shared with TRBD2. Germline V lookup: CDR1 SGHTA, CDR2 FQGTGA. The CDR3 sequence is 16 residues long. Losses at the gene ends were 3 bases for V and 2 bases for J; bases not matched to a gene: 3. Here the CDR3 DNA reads TGTGCCAGCAGCTTTCTAGCGGGAGCAAACACCGGGGAGCTGTTTTTT. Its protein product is CASSFLAGANTGELFF.

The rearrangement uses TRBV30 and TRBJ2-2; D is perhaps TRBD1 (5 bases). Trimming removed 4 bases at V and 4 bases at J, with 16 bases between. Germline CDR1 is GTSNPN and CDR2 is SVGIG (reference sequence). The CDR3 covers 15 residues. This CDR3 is CAWIGQGVPTGELFF. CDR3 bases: TGTGCCTGGATAGGACAAGGAGTGCCCACCGGGGAGCTGTTTTTT.

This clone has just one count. The CDR3 DNA is TGTGCCAGTAGTGACGGACAGGGGATGATTCAGCCCCAGCATTTT. It codes for CASSDGQGMIQPQHF. The gene calls are TRBV19 and TRBJ1-5; TRBD1 matches at 9 bases. The CDR3 has 15 residues. V dropped 5 bases and J dropped 6; count of bases not matched to a gene: 8. Germline CDR1 reads LNHDA; CDR2 reads SQIVND (reference sequence). The full variable domain, completed using reference TRBV19 and TRBJ1-5, is DGGITQSPKYLFRKEGQNVTLSCEQNLNHDAMYWYRQDPGQGLRLIYYSQIVNDFQKGDIAEGYSVSREKKESFPLTVTSAQKNPTAFYLCASSDGQGMIQPQHFGDGTRLSIL.